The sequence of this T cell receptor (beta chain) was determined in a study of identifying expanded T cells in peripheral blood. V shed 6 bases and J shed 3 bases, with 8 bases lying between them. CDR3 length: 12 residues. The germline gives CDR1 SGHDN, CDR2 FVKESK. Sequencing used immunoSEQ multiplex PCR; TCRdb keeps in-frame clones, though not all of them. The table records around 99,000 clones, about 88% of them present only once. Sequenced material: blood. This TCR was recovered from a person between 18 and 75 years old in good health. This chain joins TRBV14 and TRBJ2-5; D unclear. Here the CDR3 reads CASSRLEETQYF. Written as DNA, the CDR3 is TGTGCCAGCAGTCGACTTGAAGAGACCCAGTACTTC.